One sample yielded the 30 T cell receptor beta chains listed below, sequenced in a study of shared clonotypes between healthy human individuals. The protocol was immunoSEQ multiplex PCR, while the TCRdb copy is restricted to in-frame clones and leaves out a portion. The repertoire holds 600,000 to 800,000 clones, with 55% to 80% as singletons. The sequencing sample was made of memory CD4+ T cells sorted from blood. The subset is: CD45RA-negative fraction. The receptor set was obtained from a woman in her thirties in good health.

With respect to this clone: At one end, the junction sequence differs from germline, possibly due to a read error. This sequence joins TRBV7-9 and TRBJ1-1; D is ambiguous. The CDR3 has 12 amino acids. Germline V gene lookup returns CDR1 SEHNR and CDR2 FQNEAQ (reference sequence). The CDR3 is CASGDLKTEAFF. For the CDR3, the DNA is TGTGCCAGCGGGGATTTGAAGACTGAAGCTTTCTTT.

This sequence joins TRBV30 and TRBJ1-5; weak D call: TRBD1 (5 bases). V lost 3 bases, J lost 3 bases, and 18 bases lay in between. The CDR3 runs to 16 residues. From germline, CDR1 is GTSNPN and CDR2 SVGIG (reference sequence). In DNA, the CDR3 is TGTGCCTGGAGGAGTATGGGAGGGGCGGACAATCAGCCCCAGCATTTT. Its translation is CAWRSMGGADNQPQHF.

The chain employs TRBV18 and TRBJ2-7; D may be TRBD1 (5 bases). The V end lost 6 bases, the J end lost 2 bases, and 11 bases lay between the germline ends. The germline V gene encodes CDR1 KGHSH and CDR2 LQKENI. The CDR3 length is 13 residues. This CDR3 is CASSPDTAYEQYF. Here the CDR3 DNA reads TGTGCCAGCTCTCCGGACACCGCCTACGAGCAGTACTTC.

This clone was seen a few times. The rearrangement links TRBV5-1 to TRBJ2-1, with TRBD1 matching over 10 bases. The CDR3 covers 17 residues. Germline assignment: CDR1 SGHRS and CDR2 YFSETQ. V trimming: 0 bases; J trimming: 8 bases; junction bases outside the gene matches: 11. The CDR3 DNA follows: TGCGCCAGCAGCTTGGGAGTGGGAGGGACAGGGGCCCATGAGCAGTTCTTC. This encodes CASSLGVGGTGAHEQFF.

The chain couples TRBV28 to TRBJ2-1, with D uncertain. Trimming removed 3 bases from V and 8 bases from J, with 5 bases in between. This CDR3 has 11 residues. CDR1 is MDHEN, CDR2 SYDVKM, per germline. CDR3 DNA: TGTGCCAGCAGTTTTTTCCATGAGCAGTTCTTC. Its translation: CASSFFHEQFF.

The V gene is TRBV12-5, the J gene TRBJ2-3, with unresolved D. With 4 bases removed from V and 6 bases from J, the gap between germline ends came to 14 bases. CDR1 and CDR2 (germline): LGHNT, FRNRAP. The CDR3 contains 14 residues. The CDR3 nucleotides are TGTGCTAGTGGTTCGTGGCCCCTCGTTGATACGCAGTATTTT. This encodes CASGSWPLVDTQYF.

The chain recombines TRBV5-1 with TRBJ2-7; 8 bases line up with TRBD1. From germline, CDR1 is SGHRS and CDR2 YFSETQ. V was clipped by 4 bases and J by 9 bases; unmatched bases: 12. This CDR3 is 14 amino acids long. The CDR3 DNA follows: TGCGCCAGCAGCCTAGGGACAGGCTCCTTGGGGCAGTACTTC. Translated, it gives CASSLGTGSLGQYF.

This sequence joins TRBV28 and TRBJ2-3; 7 bases fit TRBD2. This CDR3 spans 14 amino acids. The J segment lost 5 bases and the V segment lost 5 bases, leaving 7 bases of the junction unmatched. From germline, CDR1 is MDHEN and CDR2 SYDVKM. In DNA, the CDR3 is TGTGCCAGCAGTCTGCGACTAGCCCTAGATACGCAGTATTTT. It codes for CASSLRLALDTQYF.

The V and J genes are TRBV7-3 and TRBJ2-2, with a weak D call TRBD1 (6 bases). This CDR3 is built from 15 residues. V lost 5 bases, J lost 5 bases, and 15 bases lay in between. Germline-derived CDR1 and CDR2 are SGHTA and FQGTGA. CDR3 sequence reads: CASSDRSQGTGELFF. The CDR3 nucleotides read TGTGCCAGCAGCGACAGGTCCCAGGGAACCGGGGAGCTGTTTTTT.

As DNA, the CDR3 is TGTGCCAGCAGCCCTGGGGCGCGGGGGACCCAGTACTTC. Translated, it gives CASSPGARGTQYF. The chain is built from TRBV28 and TRBJ2-5; TRBD2 might be the D (6 bases). Germline CDR1 is MDHEN and CDR2 is SYDVKM. V was trimmed by 6 bases and J by 7 bases, leaving 15 bases between them. The CDR3 is 13 amino acids. The entire variable domain, with the rest obtained from reference TRBV28 and TRBJ2-5, is as follows: DVKVTQSSRYLVKRTGEKVFLECVQDMDHENMFWYRQDPGLGLRLIYFSYDVKMKEKGDIPEGYSVSREKKERFSLILESASTNQTSMYLCASSPGARGTQYFGPGTRLLVL.

With respect to this clone: Other nucleotide sequences in the sample specify the same CDR3. The chain joins TRBV6-5 to TRBJ1-1; D remains unclear. V dropped 6 bases and J dropped 2 bases, with 4 bases sitting between them. The CDR3 contains 11 residues. CDR1 and CDR2 from the germline V gene are MNHEY and SVGAGI. In DNA, the CDR3 is TGTGCCAGCAGGGGTAACACTGAAGCTTTCTTT. Its translation: CASRGNTEAFF.

The chain combines TRBV29-1 with TRBJ2-3; D unclear. V was cut by 4 bases and J by 2 bases, with 16 bases left in between. Germline V gives CDR1 SQVTM, CDR2 ANQGSEA. This CDR3 region has 15 residues. The CDR3 nucleotides are TGCAGCGTTGGGGTGGCAGCGACCACCACAGATACGCAGTATTTT. The encoded protein is CSVGVAATTTDTQYF.

A note on this clone: The same CDR3 arises from other DNA sequences in this sample as well. The V and J genes are TRBV30 and TRBJ2-7; the D gene is possibly TRBD2 (5 bases). V shed 0 bases and J shed 6 bases, with 6 bases lying between them. The CDR3 is 11 amino acids. Germline CDR1 and CDR2: GTSNPN and SVGIG (reference sequence). The CDR3 DNA sequence: TGTGCCTGGAGTGTAAGCGGCGAGCAGTACTTC. This translates into CAWSVSGEQYF.

This clone was counted only a few times. This specimen includes other DNA sequences encoding the same CDR3. The chain is built from TRBV6-5 and TRBJ2-2; no clear D. V was clipped by 2 bases and J by 6 bases, with 4 bases between them. There are 12 residues in the CDR3. Germline CDR1 MNHEY, CDR2 SVGAGI. CDR3 DNA: TGTGCCAGCAGTTACCCCGCCGGGGAGCTGTTTTTT. Translated: CASSYPAGELFF.

The chain uses TRBV19 and TRBJ2-5, with TRBD2 matching 13 bases. Per the germline V gene, CDR1 is LNHDA and CDR2 is SQIVND (reference sequence). With 4 bases clipped from V and 2 bases from J, the junction kept 1 base outside the gene matches. CDR3 size: 15 residues. CDR3 sequence (DNA): TGTGCCAGTAGTAGACTAGCGGGAGGACAAGAGACCCAGTACTTC. Its translation is CASSRLAGGQETQYF.

This clone was counted a few times. The chain recombines TRBV15 with TRBJ2-2; D may be TRBD1 (6 bases). The CDR3 totals 17 residues. Germline CDR1 reads LNHNV; CDR2 reads YYDKDF (reference sequence). The V end was cut by 4 bases, the J end by 4 bases, with 19 bases between. CDR3 sequence reads: CATSTGSFRGFTGELFF. The DNA of the CDR3 is TGTGCCACCAGCACGGGTAGCTTTAGGGGGTTCACCGGGGAGCTGTTTTTT.

This clone turned up a few times. The V call is TRBV5-8, the J call TRBJ2-2; 7 positions agree with TRBD1. The V gene end was trimmed by 3 bases and the J gene end by 3 bases; junction bases not matched to a gene: 8. The CDR3 contains 16 residues. CDR1 and CDR2 from the germline V gene are SGHTS and YDEGEE. The CDR3 DNA sequence: TGTGCCAGCAGCTCGCGACAGGGTACGGACACCGGGGAGCTGTTTTTT. It translates to CASSSRQGTDTGELFF.

This clone was observed a handful of times. The sample has other DNA sequences that encode this CDR3 too. The chain carries TRBV7-9 and TRBJ2-3; 9 bases are a match to TRBD1. The CDR3 is 14 residues long. After removal of 1 base from V and 4 bases from J, the junction contained 0 bases not matched to a gene. CDR1 and CDR2 from the germline V gene are SEHNR and FQNEAQ (reference sequence). CDR3 nucleotides: TGTGCCAGCAGCTTAGGACAGGGGGCAGATACGCAGTATTTT. Translating gives CASSLGQGADTQYF.

The V gene is TRBV27, the J gene TRBJ2-5; TRBD2 might be the D (7 bases). V was clipped by 5 bases and J by 4 bases, with 14 bases between them. The CDR3 length is 14 residues. Germline CDR1 and CDR2: MNHEY and SMNVEV (reference sequence). This chain's CDR3 is CASSRRGGGETQYF. The CDR3 DNA follows: TGTGCCAGCAGTCGTAGGGGAGGGGGAGAGACCCAGTACTTC.

This clone was seen a few times. The chain's CDR3 is CASSLVSGLYGYTF. The CDR3 coding sequence is TGTGCCAGCAGCTTAGTTTCCGGGCTCTATGGCTACACCTTC. The chain is built from TRBV7-2 and TRBJ1-2; D is undetermined. This CDR3 region has 14 residues. Germline loops: CDR1 SGHTA, CDR2 FQGNSA. V lost 1 base to trimming and J lost 4 bases, with 10 bases between them.

The genes are TRBV7-2 and TRBJ2-1, with D possibly matching TRBD2 (6 bases). The germline gives CDR1 SGHTA, CDR2 FQGNSA. Trimming took off 4 bases at V and 3 bases at J, with 19 bases between the two ends. CDR3 length: 17 residues. The CDR3 loop reads CASSSSRDFWSYNEQFF. The DNA of the CDR3 is TGTGCCAGCAGCTCCTCCCGGGACTTTTGGAGCTACAATGAGCAGTTCTTC. Together with reference TRBV7-2 and TRBJ2-1, the CDR3 gives the full variable domain: GAGVSQSPSNKVTEKGKDVELRCDPISGHTALYWYRQSLGQGLEFLIYFQGNSAPDKSGLPSDRFSAERTGGSVSTLTIQRTQQEDSAVYLCASSSSRDFWSYNEQFFGPGTRLTVL.

The chain carries TRBV5-1 and TRBJ2-2; TRBD1 is a possible D gene (5 bases). This CDR3 is built from 15 residues. The germline gives CDR1 SGHRS, CDR2 YFSETQ. Between the trimmed V and J ends, which lost 5 bases and 0 bases, there was a span of 11 bases. CDR3 in amino acids: CASRGRGSNTGELFF. DNA for the CDR3: TGCGCCAGCAGGGGTAGGGGATCGAACACCGGGGAGCTGTTTTTT.

The chain joins TRBV13 to TRBJ2-1; possibly TRBD2 for D (5 bases). Per the germline V gene, CDR1 is PRHDT and CDR2 is FYEKMQ (reference sequence). The V gene lost 0 bases and the J gene lost 6 bases, with 6 bases spanning the gap. There are 13 residues in the CDR3. This CDR3 is CASSLGRGNEQFF. DNA of the CDR3: TGTGCCAGCAGCTTAGGCCGGGGCAATGAGCAGTTCTTC.

This clone came up a few times. The rearrangement uses TRBV5-5 and TRBJ2-5; D gene unclear. V lost 2 bases and J lost 5, with 10 bases in between. Germline V gene lookup returns CDR1 SGHKS and CDR2 YYEKEE (reference sequence). The CDR3 is 13 amino acids. The CDR3 DNA reads as TGTGCCAGCAGCTTAATGGGTTGGGAGACCCAGTACTTC. It encodes CASSLMGWETQYF.

The V call is TRBV7-9, the J call TRBJ2-7, with 8 bases identical to TRBD1. J gave up 4 bases and V 2 bases, and 13 bases lay outside the gene matches. The length of the CDR3 is 17 residues. Germline-derived CDR1 and CDR2 are SEHNR and FQNEAQ (reference sequence). The CDR3 loop is CASSLYRGQGARYEQYF. The CDR3 DNA reads as TGTGCCAGCAGCTTATATCGTGGCCAGGGGGCGCGGTACGAGCAGTACTTC.

This chain uses TRBV6-6 with TRBJ1-2; D is possibly TRBD1 (5 bases). CDR1 is MNHNY and CDR2 is SVGAGI in the germline V gene (reference sequence). Trimming took 8 bases from V and 4 from J, leaving 14 bases between them. This CDR3 is 13 amino acids long. The CDR3 sequence: CASGVGGSYGYTF. The CDR3 region has the DNA TGTGCCAGCGGGGTGGGGGGAAGCTATGGCTACACCTTC.

The sample holds a few counts of this clone. The V call is TRBV14, the J call TRBJ2-7; D gene unclear. The CDR3 loop spans 14 amino acids. The V end was cut by 2 bases, the J end by 6 bases, with 14 bases between. Germline CDR1 SGHDN, CDR2 FVKESK. The CDR3 spells CASSQQGYVGEQYF. In DNA form, the CDR3 reads TGTGCCAGCAGCCAACAAGGGTATGTTGGCGAGCAGTACTTC.

The sample holds many counts of this clone. V is TRBV20-1 and J is TRBJ2-1, with D hard to call. Germline V gene lookup returns CDR1 DFQATT and CDR2 SNEGSKA (reference sequence). The CDR3 is 10 amino acids. The CDR3 DNA follows: TGCAGCAGCATGCGCAATGAGCAGTTCTTC. Translation: CSSMRNEQFF.

CDR3 amino acids: CASSQAASGEYNEQFF. The CDR3 DNA reads as TGTGCCAGCAGCCAAGCTGCCAGCGGCGAGTACAATGAGCAGTTCTTC. The chain joins TRBV4-2 to TRBJ2-1; perhaps TRBD2 as D (5 bases). With 1 base removed from V and 4 bases from J, the gap between germline ends came to 14 bases. The CDR3 runs to 16 residues. Germline V gene data show CDR1 as LGHNA and CDR2 as YNFKEQ.

About this clone itself: Given a much more abundant clone one base away, this may be a read error. This rearrangement joins TRBV5-4 to TRBJ2-5; unclear D gene. This CDR3 spans 14 amino acids. Trimming stripped 0 bases from V and 2 bases from J, with 8 bases between. Germline values: CDR1 SGHNT, CDR2 YYREEE (reference sequence). CDR3 nucleotides: TGTGCCAGCAGCTTGGGGCAGAAACAAGAGACCCAGTACTTC. It yields the protein CASSLGQKQETQYF.